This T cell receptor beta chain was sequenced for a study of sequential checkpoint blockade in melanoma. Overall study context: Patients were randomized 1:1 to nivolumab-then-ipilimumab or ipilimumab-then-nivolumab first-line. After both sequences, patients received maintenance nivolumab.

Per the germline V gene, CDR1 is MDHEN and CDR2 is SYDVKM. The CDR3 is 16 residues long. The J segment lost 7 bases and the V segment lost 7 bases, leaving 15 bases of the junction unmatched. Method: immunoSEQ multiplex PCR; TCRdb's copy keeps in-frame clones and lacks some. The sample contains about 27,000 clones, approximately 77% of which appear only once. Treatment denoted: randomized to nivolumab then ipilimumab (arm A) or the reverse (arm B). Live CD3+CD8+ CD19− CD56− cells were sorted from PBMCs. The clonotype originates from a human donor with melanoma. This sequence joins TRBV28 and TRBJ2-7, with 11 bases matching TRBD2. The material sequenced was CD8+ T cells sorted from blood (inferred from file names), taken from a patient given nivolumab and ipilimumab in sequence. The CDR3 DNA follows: TGTGCCAGCAAACCTAGCGGGGGGTTGTCTGTGGGAGAGCAGTACTTC. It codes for CASKPSGGLSVGEQYF.